This T cell receptor (beta chain) was retrieved from a study of cytomegalovirus exposure and HLA in healthy donors. There are 16 residues in the CDR3. Germline values: CDR1 GTSNPN, CDR2 SVGIG (reference sequence). Comments on this clone: The junction and the germline gene differ at one end; a read error may be behind it.

The PCR ran on 60 Vbeta and 13 Jbeta primers. The repertoire was sequenced with immunoSEQ multiplex PCR; TCRdb's copy has only in-frame clones and lacks some. The sample holds 150,000 to 200,000 clones, 80% to 85% seen once. This sequence was found in a girl aged 2-10 years in good health and CMV-seropositive. The sequenced material came from PBMCs. The J gene is TRBJ2-3, the V gene TRBV30; the D gene is possibly TRBD2 (5 bases). CDR3 region: CAWSVRSSLPTDPQYF. The CDR3 DNA follows: TGTGCCTGGAGTGTACGTTCTAGCCTCCCTACAGATCCGCAGTATTTT.